This T cell receptor beta chain derives from a study of blood T cell repertoires in COVID-19. In the study overall: Sources were T cells, B-cell-depleted T cells, or PBMCs; the material itself was cDNA or gDNA.

V was shortened by 1 base and J by 6 bases, with 10 bases between the two germline ends. Germline CDR1 reads GTSNPN; CDR2 reads SVGIG (reference sequence). The CDR3 covers 14 residues. Authors' analysis steps: Amplifying reference gene primers gave estimates of nucleated cell counts. Measured with immunoSEQ multiplex PCR; TCRdb has only the in-frame clones, and not every one. The V and J calls and clone size come from that table; D and trimming were worked out from the DNA. Of 650,000 to 800,000 clones listed, about 90% are singletons. The chain links TRBV30 to TRBJ1-6; weak D call: TRBD1 (5 bases). This TCR derives from a woman under 30 with acute or convalescent COVID-19. The sample was peripheral blood. The CDR3 sequence is CAWSGGLFNSPLHF. CDR3 nucleotide sequence: TGTGCCTGGAGTGGGGGACTATTTAATTCACCCCTCCACTTT.